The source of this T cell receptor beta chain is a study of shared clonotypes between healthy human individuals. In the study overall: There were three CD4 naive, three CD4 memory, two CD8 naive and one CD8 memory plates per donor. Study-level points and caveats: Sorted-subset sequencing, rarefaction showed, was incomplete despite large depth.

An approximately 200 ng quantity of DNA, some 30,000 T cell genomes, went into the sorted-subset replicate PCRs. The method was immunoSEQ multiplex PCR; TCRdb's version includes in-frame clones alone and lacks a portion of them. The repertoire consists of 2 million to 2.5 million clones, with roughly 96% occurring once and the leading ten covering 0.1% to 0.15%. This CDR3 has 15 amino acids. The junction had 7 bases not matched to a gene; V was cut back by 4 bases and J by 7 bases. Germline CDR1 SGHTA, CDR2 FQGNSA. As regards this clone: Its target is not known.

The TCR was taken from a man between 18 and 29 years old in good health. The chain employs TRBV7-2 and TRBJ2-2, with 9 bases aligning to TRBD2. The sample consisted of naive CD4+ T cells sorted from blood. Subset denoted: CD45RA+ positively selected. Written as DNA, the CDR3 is TGTGCCAGCAGCTACTTAGCGGGAGCCGTCGGGGAGCTGTTTTTT. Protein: CASSYLAGAVGELFF.